This TCR beta chain was recovered during a study of PD-1 blockade in classical Hodgkin lymphoma. Study background: It was nivolumab at 3 mg/kg, given intravenously every 2 weeks, that patients received.

Autologous stem cell transplantation was followed by relapse in every patient, and brentuximab vedotin exposure varied. Under best response, outcomes were complete response, partial response or progressive disease. Of note for this clone: Its antigen is not identified.

Study-wide results and caveats: No one has yet defined what causes the repertoire differences, which may be disease activity or prior therapy. Significantly greater TCR diversity emerged by C4D1 in CD4+ cells but not CD8+ cells.

Produced via immunoSEQ multiplex PCR; TCRdb's table is partial and in-frame only. The sample includes some 84,000 clones, around nine tenths of them seen just once. Here the sequenced sample was peripheral blood mononuclear cells (PBMCs), taken at baseline. The TCR sequence derives from a human donor with classical Hodgkin lymphoma.

Here the CDR3 DNA reads TGTGCCAGTAGTACCGGACAGATTAATCAGCCCCAGCATTTT. Translating it yields CASSTGQINQPQHF. The rearrangement uses TRBV19 and TRBJ1-5, with a possible D match to TRBD1 (6 bases). The CDR3 covers 14 residues. Germline V gene data show CDR1 as LNHDA and CDR2 as SQIVND (reference sequence). Deletions cut 4 bases from V and 4 bases from J, with 11 bases between.